The T cell receptor (beta chain) described here comes from a study of blood T cell repertoires in COVID-19. Study background: Donors in the United States, Italy and Spain gave samples during acute or convalescent COVID-19.

TCRdb's table, derived via immunoSEQ multiplex PCR, lists solely in-frame clones and lacks some. The sample yields 200,000 to 300,000 clones, over 75% seen once. Germline CDR1 SEHNR, CDR2 FQNEAQ (reference sequence). The CDR3 covers 12 residues. The V and J ends lost 10 bases and 0 bases respectively, with 10 bases between them. This clonotype was sampled from a human donor in a cohort sampled during active COVID-19. Sequencing was done on a sample of peripheral blood. The V call is TRBV7-9, the J call TRBJ2-7; weak D call: TRBD1 (5 bases). The CDR3 DNA follows: TGTGCCACTACAGGTGACTCCTACGAGCAGTACTTC. It specifies CATTGDSYEQYF. Drawing the rest from reference TRBV7-9 and TRBJ2-7, the complete variable domain is DTGVSQNPRHKITKRGQNVTFRCDPISEHNRLYWYRQTLGQGPEFLTYFQNEAQLEKSRLLSDRFSAERPKGSFSTLEIQRTEQGDSAMYLCATTGDSYEQYFGPGTRLTVT.